This T cell receptor beta chain originates from a study of identifying expanded T cells in peripheral blood. Study-level points and caveats: Technical replicates showed about 1.1 changed clones; approximately 2 weeks around 15; four weeks 19. Variance in clone template counts between two-week samples significantly increased with total template count across all healthy donors.

Here immunoSEQ multiplex PCR was the method, and the copy in TCRdb shows in-frame clones only, minus some. The table records around 100,000 clones, 75% to 90% of them present only once. Germline V gene sequence: CDR1 LNHNV, CDR2 YYDKDF (reference sequence). This CDR3 comprises 16 residues. The V gene lost 7 bases and the J gene lost 4 bases, with 23 bases spanning the gap. Of note for this clone: Its antigen is unknown.

Healthy donors had no documented immune events, such as infections, while sampled. The sequenced material came from blood. The sequence came from a person aged 18 to 75 in good health. The chain recombines TRBV15 with TRBJ2-7, with a tentative D call TRBD2 (7 bases). This CDR3 is CATKESLGAGGYEQYF. For the CDR3, the DNA is TGTGCCACCAAGGAAAGTTTGGGGGCCGGGGGGTACGAGCAGTACTTC.